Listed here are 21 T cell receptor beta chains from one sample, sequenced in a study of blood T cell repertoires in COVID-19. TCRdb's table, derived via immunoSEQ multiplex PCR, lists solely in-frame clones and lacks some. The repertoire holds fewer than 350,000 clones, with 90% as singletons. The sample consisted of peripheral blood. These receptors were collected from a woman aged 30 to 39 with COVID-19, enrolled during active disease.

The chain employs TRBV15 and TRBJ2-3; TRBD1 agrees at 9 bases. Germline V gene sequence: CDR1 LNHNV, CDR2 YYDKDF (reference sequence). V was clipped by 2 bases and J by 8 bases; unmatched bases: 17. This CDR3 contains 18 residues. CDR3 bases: TGTGCCACCAGCAGAAAAACAACAGGGGGCAATGGTCCCGGTACGCAGTATTTT. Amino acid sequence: CATSRKTTGGNGPGTQYF.

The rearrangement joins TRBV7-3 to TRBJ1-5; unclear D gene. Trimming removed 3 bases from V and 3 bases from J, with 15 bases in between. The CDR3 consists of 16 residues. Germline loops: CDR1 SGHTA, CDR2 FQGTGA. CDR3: CASSFLLQEANQPQHF. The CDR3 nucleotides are TGTGCCAGCAGCTTCCTGTTGCAGGAAGCCAATCAGCCCCAGCATTTT.

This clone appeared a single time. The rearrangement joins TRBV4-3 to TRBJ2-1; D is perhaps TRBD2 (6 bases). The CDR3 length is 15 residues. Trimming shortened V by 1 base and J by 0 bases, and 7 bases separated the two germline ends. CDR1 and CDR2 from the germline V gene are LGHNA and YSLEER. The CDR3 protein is CASSQVAVSYNEQFF. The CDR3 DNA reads TGCGCCAGCAGCCAAGTAGCGGTCTCCTACAATGAGCAGTTCTTC.

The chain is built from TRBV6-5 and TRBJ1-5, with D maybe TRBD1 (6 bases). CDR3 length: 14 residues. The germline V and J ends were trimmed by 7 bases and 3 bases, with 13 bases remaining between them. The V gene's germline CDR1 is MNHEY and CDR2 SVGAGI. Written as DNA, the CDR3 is TGTGCCAGCACCACCACAGGGAACAATCAGCCCCAGCATTTT. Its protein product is CASTTTGNNQPQHF.

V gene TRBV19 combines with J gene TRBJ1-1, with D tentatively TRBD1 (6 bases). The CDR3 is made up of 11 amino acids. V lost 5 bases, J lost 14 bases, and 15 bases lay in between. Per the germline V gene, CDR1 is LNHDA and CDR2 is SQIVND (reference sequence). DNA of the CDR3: TGTGCCAGTAGTGCCGGACAGTATTGGTTCTTT. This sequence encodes CASSAGQYWFF.

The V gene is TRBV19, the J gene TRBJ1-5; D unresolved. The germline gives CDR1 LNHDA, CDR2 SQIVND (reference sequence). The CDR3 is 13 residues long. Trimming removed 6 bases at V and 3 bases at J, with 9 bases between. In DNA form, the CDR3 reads TGTGCCAGTAGGCGGGCCTCCAATCAGCCCCAGCATTTT. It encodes CASRRASNQPQHF.

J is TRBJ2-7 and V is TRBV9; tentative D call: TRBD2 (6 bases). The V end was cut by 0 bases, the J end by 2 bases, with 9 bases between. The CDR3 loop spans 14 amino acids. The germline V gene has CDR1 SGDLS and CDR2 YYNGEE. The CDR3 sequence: CASSVAGAAYEQYF. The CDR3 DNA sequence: TGTGCCAGCAGCGTAGCGGGAGCAGCCTACGAGCAGTACTTC.

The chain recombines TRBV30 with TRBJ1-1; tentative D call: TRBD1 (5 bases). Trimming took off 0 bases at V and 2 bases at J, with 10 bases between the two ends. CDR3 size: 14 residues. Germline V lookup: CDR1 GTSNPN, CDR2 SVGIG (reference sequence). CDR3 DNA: TGTGCCTGGAGTGTACACAGGCAAAACACTGAAGCTTTCTTT. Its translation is CAWSVHRQNTEAFF.

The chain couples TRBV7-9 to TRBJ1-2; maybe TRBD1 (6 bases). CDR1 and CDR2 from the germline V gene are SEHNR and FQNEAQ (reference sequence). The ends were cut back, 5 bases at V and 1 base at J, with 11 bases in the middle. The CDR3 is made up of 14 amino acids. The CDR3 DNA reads TGTGCCAGCAGCCTCGGACAGCTTAACTATGGCTACACCTTC. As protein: CASSLGQLNYGYTF.

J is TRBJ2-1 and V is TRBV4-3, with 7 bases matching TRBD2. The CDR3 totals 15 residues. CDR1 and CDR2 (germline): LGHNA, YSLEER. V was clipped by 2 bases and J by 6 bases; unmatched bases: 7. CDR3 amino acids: CASSQNLGGSNEQFF. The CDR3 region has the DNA TGCGCCAGCAGCCAAAATCTGGGCGGGAGCAATGAGCAGTTCTTC.

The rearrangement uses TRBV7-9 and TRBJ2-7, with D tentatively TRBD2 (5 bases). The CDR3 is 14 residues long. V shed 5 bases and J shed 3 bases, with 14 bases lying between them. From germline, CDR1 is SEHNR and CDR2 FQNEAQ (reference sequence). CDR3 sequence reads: CASSAGAPVYEQYF. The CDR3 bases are TGTGCCAGCAGCGCGGGCGCCCCAGTCTACGAGCAGTACTTC.

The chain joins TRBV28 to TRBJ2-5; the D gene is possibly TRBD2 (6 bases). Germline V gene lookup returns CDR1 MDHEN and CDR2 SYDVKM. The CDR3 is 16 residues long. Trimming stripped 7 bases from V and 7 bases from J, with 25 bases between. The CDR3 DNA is TGTGCCAGCAACCGGGGACCGGCCACCCTGGGGGGGACCCAGTACTTC. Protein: CASNRGPATLGGTQYF. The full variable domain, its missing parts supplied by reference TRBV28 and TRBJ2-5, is DVKVTQSSRYLVKRTGEKVFLECVQDMDHENMFWYRQDPGLGLRLIYFSYDVKMKEKGDIPEGYSVSREKKERFSLILESASTNQTSMYLCASNRGPATLGGTQYFGPGTRLLVL.

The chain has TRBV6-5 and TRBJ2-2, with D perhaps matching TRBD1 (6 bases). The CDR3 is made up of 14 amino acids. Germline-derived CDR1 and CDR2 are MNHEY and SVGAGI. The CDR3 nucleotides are TGTGTGGGGGCGAGGGGCGTAAACACCGGGGAGCTGTTTTTT. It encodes CVGARGVNTGELFF.

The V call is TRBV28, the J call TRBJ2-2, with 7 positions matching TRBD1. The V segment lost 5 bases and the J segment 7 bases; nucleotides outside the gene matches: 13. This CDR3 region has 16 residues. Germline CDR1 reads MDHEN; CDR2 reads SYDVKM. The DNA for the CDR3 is TGTGCCAGCAGTCCGTCCGGGACAGCGCATGTCGGGGAGCTGTTTTTT. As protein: CASSPSGTAHVGELFF.

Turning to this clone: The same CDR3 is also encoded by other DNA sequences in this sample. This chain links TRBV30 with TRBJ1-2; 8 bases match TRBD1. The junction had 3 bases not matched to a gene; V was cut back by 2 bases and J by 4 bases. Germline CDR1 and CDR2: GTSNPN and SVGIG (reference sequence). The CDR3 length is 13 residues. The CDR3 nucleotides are TGTGCCTGGAGTTTGACAGGGGCCTATGGCTACACCTTC. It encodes CAWSLTGAYGYTF. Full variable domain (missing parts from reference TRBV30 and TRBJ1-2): SQTIHQWPATLVQPVGSPLSLECTVEGTSNPNLYWYRQAAGRGLQLLFYSVGIGQISSEVPQNLSASRPQDRQFILSSKKLLLSDSGFYLCAWSLTGAYGYTFGSGTRLTVV.

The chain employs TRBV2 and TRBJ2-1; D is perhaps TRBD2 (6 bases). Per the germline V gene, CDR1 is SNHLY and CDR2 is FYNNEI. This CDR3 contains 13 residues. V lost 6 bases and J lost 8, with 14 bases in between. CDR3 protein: CASRGDLGYEQFF. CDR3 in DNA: TGTGCCAGCAGGGGGGACTTGGGCTATGAGCAGTTCTTC.

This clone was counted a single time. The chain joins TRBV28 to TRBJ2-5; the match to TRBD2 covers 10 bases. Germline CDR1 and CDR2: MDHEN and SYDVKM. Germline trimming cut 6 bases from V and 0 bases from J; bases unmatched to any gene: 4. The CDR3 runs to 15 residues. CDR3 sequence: CASRSTSGHQETQYF. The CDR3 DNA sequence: TGTGCCAGCAGGTCGACTAGCGGGCACCAAGAGACCCAGTACTTC.

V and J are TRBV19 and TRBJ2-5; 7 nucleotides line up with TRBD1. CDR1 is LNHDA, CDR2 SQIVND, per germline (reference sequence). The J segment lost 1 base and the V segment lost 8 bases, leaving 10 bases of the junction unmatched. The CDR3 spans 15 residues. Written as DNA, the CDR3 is TGTGCCAGTGGAAAGGGACAGCTACTCCAAGAGACCCAGTACTTC. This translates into CASGKGQLLQETQYF.

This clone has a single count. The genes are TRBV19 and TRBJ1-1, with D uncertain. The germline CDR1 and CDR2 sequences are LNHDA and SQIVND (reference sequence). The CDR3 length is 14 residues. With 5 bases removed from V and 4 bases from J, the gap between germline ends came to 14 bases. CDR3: CASSLSISSTEAFF. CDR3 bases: TGTGCCAGTAGTCTCTCTATCTCGAGCACTGAAGCTTTCTTT.

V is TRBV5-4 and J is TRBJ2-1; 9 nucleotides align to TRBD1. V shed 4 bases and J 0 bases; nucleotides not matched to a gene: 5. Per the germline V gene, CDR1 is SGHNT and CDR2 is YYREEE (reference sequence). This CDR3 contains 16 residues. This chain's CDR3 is CASSIGQGHSYNEQFF. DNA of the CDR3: TGTGCCAGCAGCATAGGACAGGGGCACTCCTACAATGAGCAGTTCTTC.

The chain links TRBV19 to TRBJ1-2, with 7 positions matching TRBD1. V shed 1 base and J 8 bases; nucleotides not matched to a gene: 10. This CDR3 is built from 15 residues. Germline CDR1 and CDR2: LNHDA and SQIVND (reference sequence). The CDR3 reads CASSIVRDSPEGYTF. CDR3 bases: TGTGCCAGTAGTATAGTAAGGGACAGCCCAGAGGGCTACACCTTC. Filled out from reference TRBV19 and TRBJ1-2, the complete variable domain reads DGGITQSPKYLFRKEGQNVTLSCEQNLNHDAMYWYRQDPGQGLRLIYYSQIVNDFQKGDIAEGYSVSREKKESFPLTVTSAQKNPTAFYLCASSIVRDSPEGYTFGSGTRLTVV.